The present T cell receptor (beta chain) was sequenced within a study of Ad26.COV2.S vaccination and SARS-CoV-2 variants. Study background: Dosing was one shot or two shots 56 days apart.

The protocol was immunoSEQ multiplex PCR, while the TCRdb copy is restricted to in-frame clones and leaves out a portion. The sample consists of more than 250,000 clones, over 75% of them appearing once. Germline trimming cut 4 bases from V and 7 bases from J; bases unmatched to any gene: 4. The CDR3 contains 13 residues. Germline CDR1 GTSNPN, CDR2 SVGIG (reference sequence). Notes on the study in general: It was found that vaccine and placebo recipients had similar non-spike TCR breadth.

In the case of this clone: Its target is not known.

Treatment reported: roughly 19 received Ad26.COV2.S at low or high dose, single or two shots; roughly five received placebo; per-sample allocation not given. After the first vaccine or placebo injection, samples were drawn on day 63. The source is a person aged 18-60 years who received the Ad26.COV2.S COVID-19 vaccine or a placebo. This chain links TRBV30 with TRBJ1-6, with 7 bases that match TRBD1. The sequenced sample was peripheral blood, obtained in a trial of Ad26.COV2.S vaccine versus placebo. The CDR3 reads CAWKGQMNSPLHF. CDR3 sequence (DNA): TGTGCCTGGAAGGGACAGATGAATTCACCCCTCCACTTT. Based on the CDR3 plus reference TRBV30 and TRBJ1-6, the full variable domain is SQTIHQWPATLVQPVGSPLSLECTVEGTSNPNLYWYRQAAGRGLQLLFYSVGIGQISSEVPQNLSASRPQDRQFILSSKKLLLSDSGFYLCAWKGQMNSPLHFGNGTRLTVT.